What follows are 2 T cell receptor beta chains derived from one specimen sequenced in a study of CD8+CD57+ T cells in acquired aplastic anemia. The authors sequenced patients whose flow cytometry had shown CD8+CD57+ cell expansion. Genomic DNA was employed as the template in profiling TCR beta VDJ and CDR3. Each CDR3 protein is one row after TCRdb ran MiXCR on the reads. The data show 250,000 or so distinct CDR3 sequences, more than 45% seen once. Sequencing was performed on sorted CD4+, CD8+, or CD8+CD57+ T cells (not recorded which) from PBMCs. The receptors derive from a human donor with aplastic anemia.

This clonotype appeared many times. This rearrangement joins TRBV4-1 to TRBJ1-5; D gene unclear. The CDR3 runs 14 residues. V was cut by 1 base and J by 4 bases, with 8 bases left in between. CDR1 and CDR2 from the germline V gene are MGHRA and YSYEKL. For the CDR3, the DNA is TGCGCCAGCAGCCAAGTCGAGGGTAATCAGCCCCAGCATTTT. Translation gives CASSQVEGNQPQHF.

For this clonotype: A junction boundary mismatches the germline segment, possibly from a read error. This chain joins TRBV2 and TRBJ1-1; a possible D gene is TRBD1 (6 bases). CDR1 SNHLY and CDR2 FYNNEI come from the germline V gene. CDR3 length: 15 residues. CDR3 residues: CASSESGTRSTESFF. DNA for the CDR3: TGTGCCAGCAGTGAGTCGGGGACACGCAGCACTGAATCTTTCTTT.